The entry that follows covers one TCR beta chain sequence. The antigen remains unidentified. The record originates from a study of cytomegalovirus exposure and HLA in healthy donors. Study-level results: In a later analysis, productive TCRs from donors in an Asian-associated ancestry cluster reportedly carried fewer N-insertions than the cohort mean.

This PCR relied on a set of 60 Vbeta primers and 13 Jbeta primers. Measured with immunoSEQ multiplex PCR; TCRdb has only the in-frame clones, and not every one. The sample holds about 100,000 clones, more than 65% seen once. The length of the CDR3 is 12 residues. Between the trimmed V and J ends, which lost 0 bases and 8 bases, there was a span of 5 bases. Germline CDR1 reads LNHNV; CDR2 reads YYDKDF (reference sequence). Source material: PBMCs. The chain recombines TRBV15 with TRBJ1-5; D remains unclear. The TCR originated in a young woman in good health and CMV-seropositive. The CDR3 bases are TGTGCCACCAGCAGAGAGAGCAAGCCCCAGCATTTT. Translation: CATSRESKPQHF.